The clone carrying this T cell receptor (beta chain) was seen at least ten times. Its antigen remains unidentified. The CDR3 is 16 amino acids. CDR1 and CDR2 (germline): MNHEY, SMNVEV (reference sequence). V gave up 6 bases and J gave up 1 base, with 18 bases separating them. The sample is drawn from a study of T-cell memory formation after mild COVID-19. Study as a whole: TCR clusters mostly belonged to single donors. The study, taken as a whole, reports: Clones that shrank (day 15 to 85) were balanced CD4/CD8, whereas later expanders leaned CD4+. Nothing confirmed that second-wave clones peaking on day 37 were specific for SARS-CoV-2. Pre-infection memory contained some responding clones, which suggested that cross-reactive memory had joined.

Each CDR3 protein is one row after TCRdb ran MiXCR on the 5' RACE reads. In the table there are over 95,000 distinct CDR3 sequences, 22% of which are singletons. The sequenced material came from PBMCs or a T cell subset sorted from them (not recorded which). This TCR was recovered from a man aged 18 to 30 who had mild COVID-19 (a few samples of this study predate the infection). Cell type and time point are not known. This sequence joins TRBV27 and TRBJ1-1, with D perhaps TRBD1 (6 bases). The CDR3 protein is CASSPSRRDKNTEAFF. The CDR3 DNA reads as TGTGCCAGCAGCCCCTCCCGCCGGGACAAGAACACTGAAGCTTTCTTT.